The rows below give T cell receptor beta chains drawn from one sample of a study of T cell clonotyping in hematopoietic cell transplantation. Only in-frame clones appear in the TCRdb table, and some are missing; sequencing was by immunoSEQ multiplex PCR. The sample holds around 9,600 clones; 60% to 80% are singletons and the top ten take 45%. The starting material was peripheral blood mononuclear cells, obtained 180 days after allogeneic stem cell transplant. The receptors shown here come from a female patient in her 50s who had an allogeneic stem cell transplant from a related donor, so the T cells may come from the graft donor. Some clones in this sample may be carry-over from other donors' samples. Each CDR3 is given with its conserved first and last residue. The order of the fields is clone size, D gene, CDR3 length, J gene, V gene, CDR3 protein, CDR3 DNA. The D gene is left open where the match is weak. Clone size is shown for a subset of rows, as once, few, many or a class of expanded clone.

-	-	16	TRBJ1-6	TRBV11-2	CASSARGPGYNSPLHF	TGTGCCAGCAGCGCGCGGGGGCCGGGCTATAATTCACCCCTCCACTTT
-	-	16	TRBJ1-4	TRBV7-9	CASSLGDLRANEKLFF	TGTGCCAGCAGCTTAGGGGACCTGCGGGCTAATGAAAAACTGTTTTTT
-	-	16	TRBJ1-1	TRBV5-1	CASSLDTTGENTEAFF	TGCGCCAGCAGCCTAGACACGACAGGAGAGAACACTGAAGCTTTCTTT
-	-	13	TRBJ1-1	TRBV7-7	CASSLNGNTEAFF	TGTGCCAGCAGCTTAAACGGGAACACTGAAGCTTTCTTT
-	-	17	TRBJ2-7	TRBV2	CASSETAFGSLSYEQYF	TGTGCCAGCAGTGAAACAGCATTCGGGAGCCTATCCTACGAGCAGTACTTC
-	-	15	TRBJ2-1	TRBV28	CASRLYRDPYNEQFF	TGTGCCAGCAGGCTGTACAGGGACCCCTACAATGAGCAGTTCTTC
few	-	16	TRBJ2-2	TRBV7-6	CASSNLDGGNTGELFF	TGTGCCAGCAGCAACCTCGACGGGGGGAACACCGGGGAGCTGTTTTTT
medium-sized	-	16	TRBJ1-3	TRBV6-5	CASSYVGDSTGNTIYF	TGTGCCAGCAGTTACGTTGGGGATTCCACTGGAAACACCATATATTTT
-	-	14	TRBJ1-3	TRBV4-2	CASSQDVFGNTIYF	TGTGCCAGCAGCCAAGATGTCTTTGGAAACACCATATATTTT
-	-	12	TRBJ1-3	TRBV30	CAWGPSGNTIYF	TGTGCCTGGGGACCCTCTGGAAACACCATATATTTT
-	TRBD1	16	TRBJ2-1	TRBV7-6	CASSLEPGQGYNEQFF	TGTGCCAGCAGCTTAGAGCCGGGACAGGGGTACAATGAGCAGTTCTTC
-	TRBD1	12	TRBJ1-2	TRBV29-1	CSVEGQGIGYTF	TGCAGCGTTGAAGGACAGGGAATTGGGTACACCTTC
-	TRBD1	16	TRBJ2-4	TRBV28	CASSPWDRGRDGIQYF	TGTGCCAGCAGTCCGTGGGACAGGGGGCGAGACGGCATTCAGTACTTC
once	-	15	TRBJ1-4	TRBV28	CASSTPGEVNEKLFF	TGTGCCAGCAGTACCCCAGGGGAAGTTAATGAAAAACTGTTTTTT
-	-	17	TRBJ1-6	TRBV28	CASSLLPASSYNSPLHF	TGTGCCAGCAGTTTATTGCCAGCGAGCTCCTATAATTCACCCCTCCACTTT
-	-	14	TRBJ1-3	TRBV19	CASSIRTSGNTIYF	TGTGCCAGTAGTATTAGGACCTCTGGAAACACCATATATTTT
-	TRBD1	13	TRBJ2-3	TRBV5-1	CASSPQGADTQYF	TGCGCCAGCAGCCCACAGGGGGCAGATACGCAGTATTTT
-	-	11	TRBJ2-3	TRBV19	CASSIDLAQYF	TGTGCCAGTAGTATAGACCTCGCGCAGTATTTT
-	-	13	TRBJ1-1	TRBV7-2	CASSLGVVTEAFF	TGTGCCAGCAGCTTAGGGGTCGTCACTGAAGCTTTCTTT
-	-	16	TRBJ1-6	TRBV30	CAWSVGIGGRVSPLHF	TGTGCCTGGAGTGTTGGCATCGGGGGACGTGTTTCACCCCTCCACTTT
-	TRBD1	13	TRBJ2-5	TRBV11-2	CASRRQGSETQYF	TGTGCCAGCAGGCGACAGGGGTCAGAGACCCAGTACTTC
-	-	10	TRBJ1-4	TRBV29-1	CSVDKGGILF	TGCAGCGTTGATAAAGGGGGGATCCTCTTT
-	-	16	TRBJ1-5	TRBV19	CASSLTGTTSNQPQHF	TGTGCCAGTAGTCTCACCGGGACAACCAGCAATCAGCCCCAGCATTTT
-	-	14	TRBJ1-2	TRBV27	CASSLSRQGNGYTF	TGTGCCAGCAGTTTATCGCGTCAGGGGAATGGCTACACCTTC
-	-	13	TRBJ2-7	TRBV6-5	CATLGGAPYEQYF	TGTGCCACCTTAGGAGGGGCGCCCTACGAGCAGTACTTC
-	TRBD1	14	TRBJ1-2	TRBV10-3	CAISRTGWNYGYTF	TGTGCCATCAGCCGGACAGGGTGGAACTATGGCTACACCTTC
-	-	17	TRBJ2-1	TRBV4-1	CASSQGVGQNPYNEQFF	TGCGCCAGCAGCCAAGGAGTAGGCCAGAACCCATACAATGAGCAGTTCTTC
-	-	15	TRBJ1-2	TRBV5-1	CASSLDSFPNYGYTF	TGCGCCAGCAGCTTGGACAGCTTTCCTAACTATGGCTACACCTTC
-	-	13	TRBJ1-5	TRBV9	CASSETDSQPQHF	TGTGCCAGCAGCGAGACAGATTCTCAGCCCCAGCATTTT
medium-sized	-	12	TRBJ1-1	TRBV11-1	CASSLGGLEAFF	TGTGCCAGCAGCTTAGGGGGTCTTGAAGCTTTCTTT
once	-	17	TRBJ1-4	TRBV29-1	CSVLGVQSFGTNEKLFF	TGCAGCGTTTTAGGGGTCCAGAGTTTTGGGACTAATGAAAAACTGTTTTTT
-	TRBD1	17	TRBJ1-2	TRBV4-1	CASSLPEGGQENYGYTF	TGCGCCAGCAGCCTCCCGGAAGGGGGACAGGAGAACTATGGCTACACCTTC
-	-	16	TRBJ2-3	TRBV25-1	CASSEFIRGGADTQYF	TGTGCCAGCAGTGAATTTATAAGGGGGGGCGCAGATACGCAGTATTTT